This T cell receptor beta chain emerged from a study of blood T cell repertoires in COVID-19. Study background: Samples came from the United States, Italy and Spain, spanning acute and convalescent COVID-19. T cells, B-cell-depleted T cells, or PBMCs provided the cDNA or gDNA that served as material.

Trimming at V came to 5 bases and at J to 5 bases, leaving 6 bases not matched to a gene. The CDR3 runs 14 residues. CDR1 is MDHEN and CDR2 is SYDVKM in the germline V gene. In the authors' workflow: Amplification from reference gene primers served as the basis for estimated nucleated cell counts. Profiled with immunoSEQ multiplex PCR; TCRdb holds only in-frame clones, not every one. V and J calls and clone size follow that table, whereas D and trimming were derived from the DNA. This table holds about 310,000 clones, 75% to 90% found once. The chain carries TRBV28 and TRBJ1-5; 7 bases are shared with TRBD1. This sequence originates from a man between 18 and 35 years old with active or convalescent COVID-19. The sequenced sample consisted of peripheral blood. The CDR3: CASSEGQPDQPQHF. The CDR3 DNA sequence: TGTGCCAGCAGTGAGGGACAGCCTGATCAGCCCCAGCATTTT.